This T cell receptor beta chain was captured by sequencing in a study of cytomegalovirus exposure and HLA in healthy donors (dated by TCRdb to about 2017). Study-level background: An earlier analysis of roughly 570 of the donors reported about 280 Gb of sequence data and 95 million to 140 million unique TCR beta sequences obtained from about 179 million T cells. To predict cytomegalovirus infection status, the study brought together high-throughput TCR immunosequencing, statistical association of individual TCRs with disease status, and machine learning. Alongside the repertoire data, information on donor age, sex, ethnicity and CMV serostatus was compiled. A later analysis re-examined previously published TCR beta repertoires from around 670 donors and added high-resolution HLA genotyping to investigate patterns of TCR occurrence. An earlier analysis of 587 of the donors used high-throughput TCR beta sequencing to judge whether each TCR beta V gene segment behaved as functional or pseudogenic. A handful of DR-DQ haplotypes were handled as single units for association and clustering because linkage in the cohort was strong. About 300 gigabases of sequencing data and about 92 million unique TCR sequences made up an early release that covered several hundred HLA-typed donors. The study was designed to test whether signatures of past pathogen exposure could be identified by cataloging public T cell receptors. The study used immunosequencing to profile the T cell repertoires of approximately 630 subjects and linked those repertoires to cytomegalovirus serostatus. Along with the approximately 600-subject first cohort, a separate validation cohort of around 110 different subjects was used. The later analysis used no new phenotypic data to find candidate immune exposures, relying instead on TCR beta sequences and their occurrence across donors. The genetic ancestry cluster associated with self-reported Caucasian donors included approximately 85% of the roughly 360 genotyped donors. Among about 400 genotyped donors of the cohort, an average of roughly 230,000 unique TCR beta nucleotide sequences was sequenced per donor, of which about 18% were non-productive. The number of typed donors differed by locus: 629-630 for A, B, C, DRB1 and DQB1; some 500 for DQA1; over 600 for DPA1; and 400 to 480 for DPB1. A later genetic analysis used genome-wide SNP genotypes for about three fifths of the 666 donors, treating that subset as a discovery cohort. Every discovery cohort repertoire had been produced on one sequencing platform. Class I and class II HLA loci were covered by the typing at four-digit resolution. The investigation overall reported the following: Sequencing depth was assumed to be roughly uniform across donors in the presence/absence analyses, though that assumption may not hold. A cluster of highly shared sequence variants was judged likely to be a technical artifact of the sequencing pipeline. The authors suggested that the approach could potentially be extended to other disease states and immunological phenotypes. In a later analysis, HLA-associated TCR beta chains were found to be more clonally expanded and to have lower generation probabilities than equally common non-associated chains. The classifier was reported to diagnose cytomegalovirus status with high specificity and sensitivity in both the original cohort and the validation cohort. Three of the identified cytomegalovirus-associated TCR beta chains were confirmed in vitro to be specific for cytomegalovirus antigens. According to a later analysis, most CMV-associated TCR beta chains appeared to be HLA-restricted, and the HLA associations seemed to be driven largely by CMV exposure. A further reported finding was that TCR beta sequences accurately predicted the HLA-A and HLA-B alleles for most subjects in the first cohort. Linkage disequilibrium might explain the correlated functional status among segregating V segments, but an unknown experimental factor could not be ruled out. The earlier analysis of 587 of the donors excluded around 17 rarely observed V segments, including chromosome 9 orphons, because counts were too low. Compared with the approximately 670-donor mean, donors in an Asian-associated ancestry cluster had fewer N-insertions in productive TCRs, according to a later genetic analysis. Immune exposure information for the cohort was limited to CMV serostatus. In a later analysis, the rate of TCR association differed among HLA loci, with DRB1 alleles having the most associated TCRs and HLA-C alleles having the fewest. Strong co-occurrence of HLA alleles, especially DR and DQ, made assigning TCR associations to individual alleles difficult. The study gave a list of 150 to 200 TCR beta chains associated with cytomegalovirus. In a later analysis, some 17,000 TCR beta sequences were associated with specific HLA alleles at a false discovery rate of 0.05. In a later analysis, several top co-occurrence clusters were reported to appear linked to parvovirus B19, influenza, CMV and Epstein-Barr virus. A later genetic analysis associated a missense DCLRE1C variant with V-gene and J-gene trimming of TCR beta chains, and an independent cohort replicated the association. In this cohort, only TCR beta chains were sequenced, and detectable features were limited by the absence of alpha or paired-chain data. Some IMGT-functional V segments, including TRBV6-2 and TRBV6-3, could not be distinguished by the 87-base-pair reads and were therefore excluded. Broadly in line with IMGT annotations, most TCR beta V segments showed up in productive rearrangements about 87% or about 30% of the time in an earlier analysis of some 590 of the donors. While some public TCRs were present in many individuals, most TCR sequences turned up only very rarely across donors. Because some donors lacked HLA typing at each locus, the association tests relied only on the typed subset.

Including the terminal cysteine and phenylalanine, the CDR3 comprises 16 residues. Of the read, only the CDR3 DNA is kept; its 48 bases are in frame from base 1. Deletion took 0 bases off V and 0 bases off J, with a span of 14 bases between the germline ends. The germline V gene (reference sequence) supplies CDR1 GTSNPN and CDR2 SVGIG. As regards this clone: Which antigen it targets is not known. Base-call qualities are not available, and no considerably larger clone is one nucleotide away.

In total, roughly 670 healthy bone marrow donors made up the cohort. Cohort members were all nominally healthy when sampled, although unrecorded immune exposures were likely present. The donor tested CMV seronegative and was one of the 352 seronegative cohort members. Every donor gave a peripheral blood sample, and the peripheral blood mononuclear cells from that sample were used for TCR beta sequencing. Genomic DNA was extracted from the blood cell samples with the Qiagen DNeasy Blood Extraction Kit. Receptor amplification or capture employed the immunoSEQ multiplex PCR assay. For the multiplex PCR, a mixture combining 60 forward primers for TCR Vbeta segments and 13 reverse primers for TCR Jbeta segments was used. Amplification of the CDR3 region of rearranged TCR beta genes was performed with a multiplex PCR assay on genomic DNA. Amplified TCR beta libraries were sequenced as 87-base-pair reads on the Illumina HiSeq System. As for the original processing: A later analysis tallied tens of millions of unique TCR beta chains across the 610 or so repertoires, and 10 million to 11 million of those chains were shared by two or more donors. Raw reads were error-corrected and collapsed into unique sequences with a nearest-neighbor algorithm that merged closely related sequences to remove PCR and sequencing errors. To assign V, D and J gene segments, CDR3 sequences were aligned to IMGT reference sequences. For a sequence to be retained, at least a six-nucleotide match to both a V gene segment and a J gene segment was required. A rearrangement was called productive if the CDR3 had no stop codons and remained in frame with V and J, and every other rearrangement was called non-productive. CDR3 was defined by IMGT convention, running from the second conserved V-encoded cysteine to the conserved J-encoded phenylalanine. In an earlier analysis of 500 to 650 of the donors, sequences lacking an unambiguous match to a single V gene segment were excluded. In an earlier analysis of more than 500 of the donors, a V segment was called functional when productive rearrangements were above 56.7%, and segregating when the standard deviation between donors exceeded 5%. A statistical classification framework was built for diagnosing cytomegalovirus status from the catalog of TCR beta chain sequences. In a later analysis, V and J genes were assigned by comparing TCR nucleotide sequences against IMGT/GENE-DB human TR gene sequences. In a later analysis, CDR3 sequences and most-parsimonious VDJ recombination scenarios were assigned using the TCRdist pipeline. In a later analysis, every TCR beta chain was defined by the combination of its CDR3 amino acid sequence and its V-gene family, and reads without a unique V-gene family were dropped. A later analysis removed 592 highly shared, low-generation-probability nucleotide sequences to deal with suspected cross-contamination and a sequencing artifact. In a later analysis, a clonal expansion index for each public chain was calculated from normalized within-repertoire ranks of inferred template counts. In a later analysis, generation probabilities were computed with a VDJ recombination model fitted to out-of-frame rearrangements, and the resulting probabilities were checked against IGoR. Hypergeometric tests were used in a later analysis to score TCR-TCR, TCR-HLA and TCR-CMV co-occurrence, with a repertoire-size bias correction applied to the TCR pairs. False discovery rates were estimated in a later analysis by permuting HLA or CMV assignments 20 times. In a later analysis, co-occurring TCRs were grouped using DBSCAN, with TCRdist sequence similarity added in when clustering inside HLA-allele-positive subsets. Repertoires with fewer than 30,000 or more than 120,000 public chains, plus five repertoires with anomalous nucleotide sharing, were excluded from co-occurrence clustering. TCRdb stores this immuneACCESS table with in-frame sequences only. Part of the clones is absent; in the studies checked, under half of the shortfall reflects unresolved V genes, and no reason is known for the rest. The V and J calls and clone size were taken over from that table, and D and trimming were inferred from the DNA. Counted in this sample were roughly 100,000 clones; 70% to 80% of them appeared once. The ten largest clones take up roughly 0.76% of the sample.

The chain is assembled from TRBV30 and TRBJ2-5; 6 matching bases give a weak D call of TRBD2. Sequencing was carried out using PBMCs. The sequence came from a boy aged 10-17 years in good health and CMV-seronegative. The CDR3 here reads CAWSVRRGGYQETQYF. The bases read TGTGCCTGGAGTGTAAGGCGGGGAGGATACCAAGAGACCCAGTACTTC. The full variable domain, completed from the reference TRBV30 and TRBJ2-5 proteins outside the CDR3, reads SQTIHQWPATLVQPVGSPLSLECTVEGTSNPNLYWYRQAAGRGLQLLFYSVGIGQISSEVPQNLSASRPQDRQFILSSKKLLLSDSGFYLCAWSVRRGGYQETQYFGPGTRLLVL.